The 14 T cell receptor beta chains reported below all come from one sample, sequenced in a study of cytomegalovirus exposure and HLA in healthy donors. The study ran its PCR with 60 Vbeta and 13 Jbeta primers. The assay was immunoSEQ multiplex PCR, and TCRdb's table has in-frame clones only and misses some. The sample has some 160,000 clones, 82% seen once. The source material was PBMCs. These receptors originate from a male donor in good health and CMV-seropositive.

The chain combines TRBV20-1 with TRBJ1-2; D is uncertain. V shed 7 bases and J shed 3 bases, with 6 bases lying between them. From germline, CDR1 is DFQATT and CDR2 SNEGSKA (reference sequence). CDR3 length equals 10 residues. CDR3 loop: CSGEDYGYTF. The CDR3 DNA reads TGCAGTGGGGAGGACTATGGCTACACCTTC.

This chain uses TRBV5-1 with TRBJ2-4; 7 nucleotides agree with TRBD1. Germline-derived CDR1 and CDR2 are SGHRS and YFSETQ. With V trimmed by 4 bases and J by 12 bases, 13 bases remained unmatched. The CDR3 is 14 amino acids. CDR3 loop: CASSLSNGRDSQYF. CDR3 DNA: TGCGCCAGCAGCCTTTCGAACGGAAGGGACAGTCAGTACTTC.

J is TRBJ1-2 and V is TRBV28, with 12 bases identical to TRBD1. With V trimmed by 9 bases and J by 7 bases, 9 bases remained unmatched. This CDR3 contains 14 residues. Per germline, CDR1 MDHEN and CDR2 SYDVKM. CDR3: CASLGQGAAFGYTF. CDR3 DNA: TGTGCCAGTCTGGGACAGGGGGCCGCCTTTGGCTACACCTTC.

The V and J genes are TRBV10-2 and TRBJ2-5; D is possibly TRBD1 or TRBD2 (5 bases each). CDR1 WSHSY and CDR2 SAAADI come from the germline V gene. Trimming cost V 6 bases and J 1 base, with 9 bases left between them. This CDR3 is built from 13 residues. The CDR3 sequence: CASREDTQETQYF. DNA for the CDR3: TGCGCCAGCAGGGAGGACACCCAAGAGACCCAGTACTTC.

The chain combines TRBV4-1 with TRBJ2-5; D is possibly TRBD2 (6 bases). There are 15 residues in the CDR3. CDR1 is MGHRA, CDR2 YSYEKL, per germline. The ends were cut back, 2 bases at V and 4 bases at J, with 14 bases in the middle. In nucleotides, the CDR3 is TGCGCCAGCAGCCAAAGTCCGGGGGTATTAGAGACCCAGTACTTC. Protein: CASSQSPGVLETQYF.

CDR3 sequence reads: CASSLVHSGRVSEQFF. CDR3 bases: TGTGCCAGCAGCTTAGTTCATAGCGGGAGGGTAAGTGAGCAGTTCTTC. The chain combines TRBV7-9 with TRBJ2-1; 11 positions match TRBD2. The CDR3 has 16 amino acids. In germline, CDR1 is SEHNR, CDR2 FQNEAQ (reference sequence). Trimming cost V 1 base and J 9 bases; bases outside gene matches: 8.

CDR3 residues: CASSFFRTSGSIDEQFF. The CDR3, as DNA: TGTGCCAGCAGCTTTTTTCGGACAAGCGGGAGTATCGATGAGCAGTTCTTC. The V gene is TRBV7-9, the J gene TRBJ2-1; TRBD2 matches at 8 bases. With V trimmed by 3 bases and J by 8 bases, 15 bases remained unmatched. The CDR3 spans 17 residues. From germline, CDR1 is SEHNR and CDR2 FQNEAQ (reference sequence).

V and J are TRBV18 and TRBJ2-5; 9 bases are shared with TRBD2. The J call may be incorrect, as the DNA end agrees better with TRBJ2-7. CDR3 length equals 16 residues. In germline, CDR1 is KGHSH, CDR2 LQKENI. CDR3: CASSPLGSGSSYEQYF. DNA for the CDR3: TGTGCCAGCTCACCACTCGGTAGCGGGAGCTCCTACGAGCAGTACTTC.

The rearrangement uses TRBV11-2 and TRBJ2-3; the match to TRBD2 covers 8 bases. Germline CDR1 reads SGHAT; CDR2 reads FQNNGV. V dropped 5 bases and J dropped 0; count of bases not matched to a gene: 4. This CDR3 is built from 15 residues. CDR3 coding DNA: TGTGCCAGCAGCCGTAGCGGGACAAGCACAGATACGCAGTATTTT. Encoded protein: CASSRSGTSTDTQYF.

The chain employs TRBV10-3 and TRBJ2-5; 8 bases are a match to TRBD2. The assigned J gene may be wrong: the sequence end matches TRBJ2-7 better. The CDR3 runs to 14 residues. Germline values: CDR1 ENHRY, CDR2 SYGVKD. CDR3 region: CAIRNSGSRYEQYF. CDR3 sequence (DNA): TGTGCCATCAGAAACAGCGGGAGTCGCTACGAGCAGTACTTC.

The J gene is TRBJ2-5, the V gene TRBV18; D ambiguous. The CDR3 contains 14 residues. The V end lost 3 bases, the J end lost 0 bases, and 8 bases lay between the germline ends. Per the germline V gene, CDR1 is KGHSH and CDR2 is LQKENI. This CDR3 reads CASSPFGNQETQYF. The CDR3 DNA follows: TGTGCCAGCTCACCGTTTGGCAACCAAGAGACCCAGTACTTC.

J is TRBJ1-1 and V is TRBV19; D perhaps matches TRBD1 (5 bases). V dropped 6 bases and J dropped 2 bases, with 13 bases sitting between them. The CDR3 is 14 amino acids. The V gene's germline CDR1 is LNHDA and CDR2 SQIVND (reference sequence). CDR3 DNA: TGTGCCAGTAGACCCGCCGGGGGAAACACTGAAGCTTTCTTT. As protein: CASRPAGGNTEAFF.

CDR3 protein: CAISNDRGQPQHF. DNA of the CDR3: TGTGCCATCAGTAACGACAGGGGTCAGCCCCAGCATTTT. The chain links TRBV10-3 to TRBJ1-5; TRBD1 agrees at 8 bases. Germline loops: CDR1 ENHRY, CDR2 SYGVKD. The CDR3 totals 13 residues. The J segment lost 6 bases and the V segment lost 5 bases, leaving 3 bases of the junction unmatched.

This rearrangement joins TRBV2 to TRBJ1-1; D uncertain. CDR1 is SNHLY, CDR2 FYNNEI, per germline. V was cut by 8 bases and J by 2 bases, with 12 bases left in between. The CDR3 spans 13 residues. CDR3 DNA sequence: TGTGCCAGCGGACGGGATACTAACACTGAAGCTTTCTTT. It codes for CASGRDTNTEAFF.